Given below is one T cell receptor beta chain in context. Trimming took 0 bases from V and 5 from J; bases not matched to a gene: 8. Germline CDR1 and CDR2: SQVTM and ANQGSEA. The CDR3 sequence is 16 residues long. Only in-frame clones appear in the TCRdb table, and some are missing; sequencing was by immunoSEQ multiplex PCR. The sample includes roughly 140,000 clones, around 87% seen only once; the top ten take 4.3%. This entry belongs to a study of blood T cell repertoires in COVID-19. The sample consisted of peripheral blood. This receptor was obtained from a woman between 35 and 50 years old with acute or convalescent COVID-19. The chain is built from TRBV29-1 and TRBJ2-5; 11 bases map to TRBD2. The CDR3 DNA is TGCAGCGTTGAAGATTTCCCGACTAGCGGGAAGGAGACCCAGTACTTC. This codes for CSVEDFPTSGKETQYF.